The rows below give T cell receptor beta chains drawn from one sample of a study of T cells in Graves' hyperthyroidism and ophthalmopathy. MiXCR, applied by TCRdb to the multiplex PCR reads, yields one record per CDR3 protein. In the table there are a few hundred thousand distinct CDR3 sequences, approximately 14% of which are singletons. The specimen was blood. The receptor source for this set is a woman in her 30s with Graves' hyperthyroidism. Each CDR3 is given with its conserved first and last residue. The order of the fields is clone size, V gene, D gene, J gene, CDR3 DNA, CDR3 protein. D genes are given only for firm matches. A clone size is listed for some rows: how often the clone was seen (once, few, many), or a class if it is expanded.

many	TRBV4-2	-	TRBJ1-2	TGTGCCAGCAGCCAAGATAGTACCGGGGGGTCCTATGGCTACACCTTC	CASSQDSTGGSYGYTF
many	TRBV24-1	TRBD2	TRBJ2-2	TGTGCCACCAGTGATTTGCCCGGTGCTAGCGGGAGTTTCACCGGGGAGCTGTTTTTT	CATSDLPGASGSFTGELFF
-	TRBV7-2	TRBD1	TRBJ2-2	TGTGCCAGCATCACAGGGGGCGAAGGAAACACCGGGGAGCTGTTTTTT	CASITGGEGNTGELFF
many	TRBV6-1	-	TRBJ2-6	TGTGCCAGCAGAAGAGCCGGACAGAACCTCTCTGGGGCCAACGTCCTGACTTTC	CASRRAGQNLSGANVLTF
-	TRBV5-5	-	TRBJ2-1	TGTGCCAGCAGCTCGGTTCCGAGCTCCTACAATGAGCAGTTCTTC	CASSSVPSSYNEQFF
few	TRBV27	TRBD1	TRBJ1-1	TGTGCCAGCAGGGATTTAGGGGGCGCAGGGGACACTGAAGCTTTCTTT	CASRDLGGAGDTEAFF
-	TRBV9	-	TRBJ2-1	TGTGCCAGCAGCGTAGCTCTTTCCCATGAGCAGTTCTTC	CASSVALSHEQFF
-	TRBV4-1	TRBD2	TRBJ2-3	TGCGCCAGCAGCCAAGAGGTGGCTAGCGGGGGCAGCACAGATACGCAGTATTTT	CASSQEVASGGSTDTQYF
-	TRBV9	-	TRBJ2-7	TGTGCCAGCAGCGTAGCCCCGATAACCTACGAGCAGTACTTC	CASSVAPITYEQYF
few	TRBV4-1	-	TRBJ2-2	TGCGCCAGCAGCCAAGATCGGGTCCAAGGGAACGTTAACACCGGGGAGCTGTTTTTT	CASSQDRVQGNVNTGELFF
many	TRBV18	-	TRBJ2-7	TGTGCCAGCTCAACGAGTGTCAGCTCCTACGAGCAGTACTTC	CASSTSVSSYEQYF
many	TRBV7-2	-	TRBJ2-7	TGTGCCAGCAGCTTTAGACAGGTCCACGAGCAGTACTTC	CASSFRQVHEQYF